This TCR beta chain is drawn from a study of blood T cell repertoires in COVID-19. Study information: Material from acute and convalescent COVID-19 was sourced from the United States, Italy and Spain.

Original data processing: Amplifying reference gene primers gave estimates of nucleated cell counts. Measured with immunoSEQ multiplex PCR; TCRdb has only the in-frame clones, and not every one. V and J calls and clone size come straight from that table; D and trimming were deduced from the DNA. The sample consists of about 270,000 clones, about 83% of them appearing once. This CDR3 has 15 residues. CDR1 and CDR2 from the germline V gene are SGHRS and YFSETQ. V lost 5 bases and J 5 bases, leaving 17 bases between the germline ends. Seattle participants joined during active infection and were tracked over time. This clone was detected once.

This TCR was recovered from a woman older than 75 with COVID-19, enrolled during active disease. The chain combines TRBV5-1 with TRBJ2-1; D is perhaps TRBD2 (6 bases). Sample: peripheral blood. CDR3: CASSSAGLIHNEQFF. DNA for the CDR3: TGCGCCAGCAGTTCCGCGGGACTTATTCACAATGAGCAGTTCTTC.